Listed here are 31 T cell receptor beta chains from one sample, sequenced in a study of blood T cell repertoires in COVID-19 (dated by TCRdb to the early 2020s). Library preparation employed the immunoSEQ multiplex PCR assay. The clones in this table, taken by TCRdb from immuneACCESS, are in-frame only. Not every clone is retained; where verified, under half of the shortfall comes from an unresolved V gene, and the cause of the rest is unknown. A total of 60,000 to 70,000 clones appear in this sample, about 78% of them only once. Around 50% of the sample lies in the top ten. Sequences were obtained from peripheral blood. Receptors were obtained from a woman of 80 years or more with acute or convalescent COVID-19.

For this clone: The sample has other DNA sequences that encode this CDR3 too. This chain uses TRBV7-9 with TRBJ1-6; D is uncertain. With 1 base removed from V and 4 bases from J, the gap between germline ends came to 5 bases. This CDR3 has 14 residues. Germline V gene data show CDR1 as SEHNR and CDR2 as FQNEAQ (reference sequence). In DNA, the CDR3 is TGTGCCAGCAGCTTAGAACAATATAATTCACCCCTCCACTTT. Translated: CASSLEQYNSPLHF.

The chain links TRBV11-3 to TRBJ2-1, with TRBD2 matching 11 bases. The V segment lost 5 bases and the J segment 6 bases; nucleotides outside the gene matches: 6. Looked up from germline, CDR1 is SGHNT and CDR2 is YENEEA. This CDR3 contains 15 residues. The CDR3 spells CASSITSGSGNEQFF. The CDR3 bases are TGTGCCAGCAGCATCACTAGCGGGAGTGGCAATGAGCAGTTCTTC.

The V call is TRBV28, the J call TRBJ1-5, with D unresolved. The germline V gene has CDR1 MDHEN and CDR2 SYDVKM. The V gene lost 2 bases and the J gene lost 3 bases, with 20 bases spanning the gap. CDR3 length: 18 residues. CDR3 sequence: CASSLQRLTRYHNQPQHF. CDR3 nucleotide sequence: TGTGCCAGCAGTTTACAGCGCTTAACCCGATACCACAATCAGCCCCAGCATTTT. Looking up the rest from reference TRBV28 and TRBJ1-5 gives the full variable domain: DVKVTQSSRYLVKRTGEKVFLECVQDMDHENMFWYRQDPGLGLRLIYFSYDVKMKEKGDIPEGYSVSREKKERFSLILESASTNQTSMYLCASSLQRLTRYHNQPQHFGDGTRLSIL.

The rearrangement joins TRBV9 to TRBJ2-1; D is ambiguous. The germline gives CDR1 SGDLS, CDR2 YYNGEE. The CDR3 sequence is 14 residues long. The ends were cut back, 2 bases at V and 8 bases at J, with 14 bases in the middle. The CDR3 nucleotides are TGTGCCAGCAGCGTTGGGCCGAAAGAAGATGAGCAGTTCTTC. It translates to CASSVGPKEDEQFF.

This clone was found many times. This chain links TRBV5-1 with TRBJ2-1; no firm D call. Germline CDR1 is SGHRS and CDR2 is YFSETQ. V lost 0 bases to trimming and J lost 3 bases, with 4 bases between them. The CDR3 length is 13 residues. Written as DNA, the CDR3 is TGCGCCAGCAGCTTGGGACACTACAATGAGCAGTTCTTC. This codes for CASSLGHYNEQFF.

V usage is TRBV6-5 and J usage is TRBJ1-1; possible D gene TRBD1, 5 bases. V lost 5 bases, J lost 4 bases, and 17 bases lay in between. The CDR3 contains 15 residues. Germline V gene data show CDR1 as MNHEY and CDR2 as SVGAGI. The CDR3: CASSPGGRGSTEAFF. CDR3 bases: TGTGCCAGCAGTCCCGGGGGGAGGGGATCCACTGAAGCTTTCTTT.

This clone was detected only a few times. V usage is TRBV30 and J usage is TRBJ1-2; the D is unclear. From germline, CDR1 is GTSNPN and CDR2 SVGIG (reference sequence). Deletions cut 0 bases from V and 4 bases from J, with 9 bases between. CDR3 length: 13 residues. CDR3 sequence (DNA): TGTGCCTGGAGTGTTGGCCGAAGCTATGGCTACACCTTC. Its protein product is CAWSVGRSYGYTF.

The chain couples TRBV6-5 to TRBJ1-3; D gene unclear. Trimming left V 6 bases short and J 0 bases short, with 12 bases between. The length of the CDR3 is 15 residues. The V gene's germline CDR1 is MNHEY and CDR2 SVGAGI. The CDR3 DNA reads as TGTGCCAGCAGCCTCTTGCCGAGCTCTGGAAACACCATATATTTT. Amino acids: CASSLLPSSGNTIYF.

The chain couples TRBV5-8 to TRBJ1-2, with D possibly TRBD1 on 6 matching bases. The germline V gene has CDR1 SGHTS and CDR2 YDEGEE. V was trimmed by 3 bases and J by 5 bases, leaving 32 bases between them. The CDR3 is made up of 20 amino acids. The CDR3 here is CASSSRLTRGAPSRGYGYTF. Written as DNA, the CDR3 is TGTGCCAGCAGCTCCCGACTAACCAGGGGAGCTCCTTCGAGAGGGTATGGCTACACCTTC.

This clone was found a few times. V is TRBV30 and J is TRBJ1-2, with 10 bases fitting TRBD1. The trim removed 5 bases at V and 0 bases at J, leaving 6 bases unmatched. The CDR3 covers 15 residues. Germline V gives CDR1 GTSNPN, CDR2 SVGIG (reference sequence). CDR3 sequence (DNA): TGTGCCTGGGGGTGGACAGGGGGAGCTAACTATGGCTACACCTTC. It encodes CAWGWTGGANYGYTF.

The chain couples TRBV4-3 to TRBJ2-1, with 12 bases fitting TRBD2. V shed 2 bases and J 3 bases; nucleotides not matched to a gene: 11. The CDR3 is 19 amino acids. Per germline, CDR1 LGHNA and CDR2 YSLEER. The DNA for the CDR3 is TGCGCCAGCAGCCAAAGACTAGCGGGAGCGAGAGGTTTCTACAATGAGCAGTTCTTC. Its protein product is CASSQRLAGARGFYNEQFF.

The chain employs TRBV5-4 and TRBJ1-2, with 7 bases that match TRBD1. The V gene's germline CDR1 is SGHNT and CDR2 YYREEE (reference sequence). The CDR3 covers 14 residues. Unmatched junction bases numbered 10, after V lost 7 bases and J lost 4 bases. CDR3 amino acids: CASGDRQGRYGYTF. CDR3 nucleotide sequence: TGTGCCAGCGGGGACCGACAGGGTCGCTATGGCTACACCTTC.

The rearrangement joins TRBV2 to TRBJ2-2; D ambiguous. V lost 3 bases to trimming and J lost 0 bases, with 5 bases between them. The germline V gene has CDR1 SNHLY and CDR2 FYNNEI. The CDR3 has 14 residues. Written as DNA, the CDR3 is TGTGCCAGCAGTGAGAGGTCGAACACCGGGGAGCTGTTTTTT. Protein product: CASSERSNTGELFF.

This clone was found a few times. CDR3 in DNA: TGCAGCGCCGACAGGGACCAGAACACTGAAGCTTTCTTT. Protein sequence: CSADRDQNTEAFF. The genes are TRBV29-1 and TRBJ1-1; 7 bases agree with TRBD1. Losses at the gene ends were 7 bases for V and 1 base for J; bases not matched to a gene: 6. Germline V CDR1 and CDR2: SQVTM, ANQGSEA. The CDR3 totals 13 residues.

This clone was seen only a few times. CDR3 residues: CASSYSFRQLNTEAFF. CDR3 nucleotides: TGTGCCAGCAGTTACTCGTTTAGACAGTTGAACACTGAAGCTTTCTTT. The chain combines TRBV6-5 with TRBJ1-1, with D perhaps TRBD1 (5 bases). CDR3 size: 16 residues. The germline CDR1 and CDR2 sequences are MNHEY and SVGAGI. Trimming removed 0 bases at V and 0 bases at J, with 11 bases between.

The rearrangement joins TRBV27 to TRBJ2-1, with D possibly matching TRBD2 (5 bases). Trimming shortened V by 0 bases and J by 11 bases, and 8 bases separated the two germline ends. CDR3 size: 12 residues. Germline V CDR1 and CDR2: MNHEY, SMNVEV (reference sequence). The CDR3 bases are TGTGCCAGCAGTTTATCCGGGGAGAAGCAGTTCTTC. This gives the protein CASSLSGEKQFF.

V usage is TRBV7-9 and J usage is TRBJ2-3, with D possibly being TRBD1 (6 bases). This CDR3 is 15 amino acids long. CDR1 is SEHNR and CDR2 is FQNEAQ in the germline V gene (reference sequence). Between the trimmed V and J ends, which lost 2 bases and 3 bases, there was a span of 12 bases. The DNA for the CDR3 is TGTGCCAGCAGCTTATCAGGGGCGCGAACAGATACGCAGTATTTT. It codes for CASSLSGARTDTQYF.

This chain uses TRBV4-3 with TRBJ1-1; tentatively, D is TRBD1 (5 bases). The CDR3 runs 15 residues. The V gene lost 3 bases and the J gene lost 4 bases, with 15 bases spanning the gap. Germline V gives CDR1 LGHNA, CDR2 YSLEER. DNA for the CDR3: TGCGCCAGCAGCCAGGGGCCAAAAGCGGGCACTGAAGCTTTCTTT. Translated: CASSQGPKAGTEAFF.

The chain has TRBV28 and TRBJ2-2; TRBD2 aligns across 12 bases. This CDR3 is 20 amino acids long. CDR1 and CDR2 from the germline V gene are MDHEN and SYDVKM. With V trimmed by 2 bases and J by 5 bases, 15 bases remained unmatched. The CDR3 here is CASSLNRRLAGVEVTGELFF. DNA for the CDR3: TGTGCCAGCAGTTTAAATAGGAGACTAGCGGGAGTGGAGGTGACCGGGGAGCTGTTTTTT.

This clone is medium-sized by share. The chain couples TRBV28 to TRBJ2-1; 8 bases are shared with TRBD2. V trimming: 6 bases; J trimming: 6 bases; junction bases outside the gene matches: 7. This CDR3 has 14 amino acids. CDR1 MDHEN and CDR2 SYDVKM come from the germline V gene. CDR3 sequence reads: CASRQRELINEQFF. The CDR3, as DNA: TGTGCCAGCAGACAGCGGGAGCTTATCAATGAGCAGTTCTTC.

The chain has TRBV2 and TRBJ2-2; D perhaps matches TRBD1 (6 bases). The CDR3 loop spans 14 amino acids. Deletions cut 6 bases from V and 3 bases from J, with 11 bases between. Germline V gene data show CDR1 as SNHLY and CDR2 as FYNNEI. In nucleotides, the CDR3 is TGTGCCAGCAGCCGGGACACCTACACCGGGGAGCTGTTTTTT. Translation gives CASSRDTYTGELFF.

V usage is TRBV7-2 and J usage is TRBJ2-7; D perhaps matches TRBD1 (6 bases). The CDR3 runs 14 residues. The V gene's germline CDR1 is SGHTA and CDR2 FQGNSA. Trimming took off 5 bases at V and 6 bases at J, with 17 bases between the two ends. The CDR3 nucleotides are TGTGCCAGCAGCGCTTTTGCCAGGGGTTCCGAGCAGTACTTC. It translates to CASSAFARGSEQYF.

A remark on this clone: The sample holds other DNA sequences that translate to the same CDR3. V and J are TRBV18 and TRBJ2-5, with D perhaps TRBD2 (6 bases). Germline CDR1 and CDR2: KGHSH and LQKENI. Trimming took 0 bases from V and 5 from J, leaving 7 bases between them. CDR3 size: 13 residues. This CDR3 is CASSPPSGETQYF. DNA of the CDR3: TGTGCCAGCTCACCACCGAGCGGGGAGACCCAGTACTTC.

The rearrangement links TRBV29-1 to TRBJ1-4; TRBD1 agrees at 7 bases. The CDR3 consists of 15 residues. Germline CDR1 and CDR2: SQVTM and ANQGSEA. Unmatched junction bases numbered 7, after V lost 6 bases and J lost 0 bases. The CDR3 is CSVQDRIATNEKLFF. In DNA form, the CDR3 reads TGCAGCGTCCAGGACAGGATCGCAACTAATGAAAAACTGTTTTTT.

V and J are TRBV5-1 and TRBJ1-6; no definite D call. The CDR3 sequence is 14 residues long. Trimming left V 0 bases short and J 7 bases short, with 8 bases between. Germline V CDR1 and CDR2: SGHRS, YFSETQ. In DNA form, the CDR3 reads TGCGCCAGCAGCTTGGAACACCACAATTCACCCCTCCACTTT. Translating gives CASSLEHHNSPLHF.

This clone was observed a few times. The chain links TRBV18 to TRBJ2-1; D is possibly TRBD1 (6 bases). Germline V gene sequence: CDR1 KGHSH, CDR2 LQKENI. CDR3 length: 14 amino acids. The V and J ends lost 6 bases and 5 bases respectively, with 14 bases between them. CDR3 in amino acids: CASSRDRQNNEQFF. The CDR3 DNA follows: TGTGCCAGCTCCCGAGACAGGCAGAACAATGAGCAGTTCTTC.

The chain recombines TRBV14 with TRBJ2-7; 11 bases line up with TRBD2. Germline-derived CDR1 and CDR2 are SGHDN and FVKESK. The ends lost 9 bases at V and 4 bases at J; junction bases unmatched: 11. The CDR3 has 15 amino acids. CDR3 nucleotides: TGTGCCAGTTCCCCTCTACTAGCGGGAGTGTACGAGCAGTACTTC. It encodes CASSPLLAGVYEQYF. The full variable domain, with the rest looked up from reference TRBV14 and TRBJ2-7, is EAGVTQFPSHSVIEKGQTVTLRCDPISGHDNLYWYRRVMGKEIKFLLHFVKESKQDESGMPNNRFLAERTGGTYSTLKVQPAELEDSGVYFCASSPLLAGVYEQYFGPGTRLTVT.

This chain connects TRBV5-4 to TRBJ2-5; weak D call: TRBD2 (6 bases). The CDR3 spans 16 residues. Looked up from germline, CDR1 is SGHNT and CDR2 is YYREEE (reference sequence). The V end lost 3 bases, the J end lost 2 bases, and 17 bases lay between the germline ends. The CDR3 protein is CASSSPAGGIQETQYF. CDR3 nucleotides: TGTGCCAGCAGCTCCCCCGCTGGGGGGATACAAGAGACCCAGTACTTC.

The V call is TRBV5-1, the J call TRBJ1-3; 8 bases are shared with TRBD1. Germline assignment: CDR1 SGHRS and CDR2 YFSETQ. This CDR3 is built from 17 residues. The V segment lost 4 bases and the J segment 0 bases; nucleotides outside the gene matches: 9. CDR3 loop: CASSLGTGIHSGNTIYF. CDR3 coding DNA: TGCGCCAGCAGCCTTGGGACAGGCATACACTCTGGAAACACCATATATTTT. The whole variable domain, remainder taken from reference TRBV5-1 and TRBJ1-3, is KAGVTQTPRYLIKTRGQQVTLSCSPISGHRSVSWYQQTPGQGLQFLFEYFSETQRNKGNFPGRFSGRQFSNSRSEMNVSTLELGDSALYLCASSLGTGIHSGNTIYFGEGSWLTVV.

The V and J genes are TRBV7-9 and TRBJ2-5; 8 nucleotides agree with TRBD2. CDR1 and CDR2 from the germline V gene are SEHNR and FQNEAQ (reference sequence). This CDR3 is built from 16 residues. V dropped 5 bases and J dropped 5; count of bases not matched to a gene: 13. CDR3 DNA: TGTGCCAGCAGCCCTCCCCCTACGGGGGGGCGGGAGACCCAGTACTTC. It is translated as CASSPPPTGGRETQYF.

The rearrangement links TRBV4-2 to TRBJ2-1, with 7 bases fitting TRBD2. The V segment lost 4 bases and the J segment 1 base; nucleotides outside the gene matches: 10. The CDR3 consists of 17 residues. Germline CDR1 is LGHNA and CDR2 is YNFKEQ. CDR3 DNA: TGTGCCAGCAGCCTGCGGGGCGGGAGTGGGTCCTACAATGAGCAGTTCTTC. Encoded protein: CASSLRGGSGSYNEQFF.